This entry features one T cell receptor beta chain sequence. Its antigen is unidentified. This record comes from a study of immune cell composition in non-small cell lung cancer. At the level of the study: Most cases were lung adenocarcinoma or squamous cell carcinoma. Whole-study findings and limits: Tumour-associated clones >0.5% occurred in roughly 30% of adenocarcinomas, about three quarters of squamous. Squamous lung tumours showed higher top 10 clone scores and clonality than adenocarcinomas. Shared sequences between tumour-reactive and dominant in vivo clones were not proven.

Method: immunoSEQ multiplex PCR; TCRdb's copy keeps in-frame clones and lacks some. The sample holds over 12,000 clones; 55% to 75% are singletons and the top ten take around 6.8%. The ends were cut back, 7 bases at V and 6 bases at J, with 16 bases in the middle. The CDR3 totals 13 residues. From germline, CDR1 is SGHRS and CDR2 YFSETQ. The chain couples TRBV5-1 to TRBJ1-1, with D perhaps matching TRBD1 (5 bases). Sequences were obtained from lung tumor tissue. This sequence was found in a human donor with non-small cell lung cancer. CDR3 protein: CASRGRGDAEAFF. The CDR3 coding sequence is TGCGCCAGCCGAGGGAGGGGAGACGCTGAAGCTTTCTTT.